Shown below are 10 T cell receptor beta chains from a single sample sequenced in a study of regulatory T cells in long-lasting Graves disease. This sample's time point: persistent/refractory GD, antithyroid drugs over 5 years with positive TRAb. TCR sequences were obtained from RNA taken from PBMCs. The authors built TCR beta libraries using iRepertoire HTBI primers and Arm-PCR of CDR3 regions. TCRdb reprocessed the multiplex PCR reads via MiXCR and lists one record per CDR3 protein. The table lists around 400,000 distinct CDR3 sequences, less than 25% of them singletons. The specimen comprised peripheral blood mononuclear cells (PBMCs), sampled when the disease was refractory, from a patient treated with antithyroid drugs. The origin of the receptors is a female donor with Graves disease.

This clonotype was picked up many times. CDR3 amino acids: CASNKLAGVTGELFF. CDR3 nucleotide sequence: TGTGCCAGCAACAAACTAGCGGGAGTTACCGGGGAGCTGTTTTTT. J is TRBJ2-2 and V is TRBV12-3 or TRBV12-4; 11 positions match TRBD2. The CDR3 sequence is 15 residues long. Trimming at V came to 7 bases and at J to 5 bases, leaving 6 bases not matched to a gene.

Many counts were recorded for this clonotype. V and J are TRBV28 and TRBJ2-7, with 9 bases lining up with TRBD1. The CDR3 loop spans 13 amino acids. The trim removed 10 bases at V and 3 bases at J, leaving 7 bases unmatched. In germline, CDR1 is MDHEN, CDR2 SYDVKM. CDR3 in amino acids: CAISGQGGYEQYF. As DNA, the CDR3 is TGTGCCATCTCGGGACAGGGAGGCTACGAGCAGTACTTC.

The CDR3 region is CASSSAGATNEKLFF. DNA of the CDR3: TGTGCCAGCAGCTCCGCAGGTGCAACTAATGAAAAACTGTTTTTT. The gene calls are TRBV7-6 and TRBJ1-4; D remains unclear. The germline V gene has CDR1 SGHVS and CDR2 FNYEAQ. The CDR3 consists of 15 residues. Trimming pared 4 bases from V and 0 bases from J, leaving 9 bases between.

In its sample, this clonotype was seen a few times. In DNA, the CDR3 is TGTGCCTGGAGGCCGGGATTTTCAACCTACGAGCAGTACTTC. The encoded protein is CAWRPGFSTYEQYF. The gene calls are TRBV30 and TRBJ2-7; D is perhaps TRBD2 (5 bases). The CDR3 is made up of 14 amino acids. V lost 3 bases and J 2 bases, leaving 14 bases between the germline ends. Germline-derived CDR1 and CDR2 are GTSNPN and SVGIG (reference sequence).

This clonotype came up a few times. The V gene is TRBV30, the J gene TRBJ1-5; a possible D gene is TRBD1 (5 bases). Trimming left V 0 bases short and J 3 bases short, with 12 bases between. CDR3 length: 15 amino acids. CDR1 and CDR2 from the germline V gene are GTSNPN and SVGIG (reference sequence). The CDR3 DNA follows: TGTGCCTGGAGTGTTCGGGGGATTGACAATCAGCCCCAGCATTTT. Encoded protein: CAWSVRGIDNQPQHF.

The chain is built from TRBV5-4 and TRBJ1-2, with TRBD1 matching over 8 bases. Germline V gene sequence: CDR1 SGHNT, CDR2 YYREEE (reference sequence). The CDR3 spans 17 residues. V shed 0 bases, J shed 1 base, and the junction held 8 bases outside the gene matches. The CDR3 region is CASSLEGRGPSNYGYTF. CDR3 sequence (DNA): TGTGCCAGCAGCTTGGAAGGCAGGGGGCCCAGTAACTATGGCTACACCTTC.

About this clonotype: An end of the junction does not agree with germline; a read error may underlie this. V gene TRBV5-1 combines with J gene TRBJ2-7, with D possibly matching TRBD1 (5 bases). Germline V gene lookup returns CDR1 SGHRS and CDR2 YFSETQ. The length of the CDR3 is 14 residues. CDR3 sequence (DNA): TGCGCCAGCAGCTTGGAGGTAGGGGCCTACGGGCAGTACTTC. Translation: CASSLEVGAYGQYF.

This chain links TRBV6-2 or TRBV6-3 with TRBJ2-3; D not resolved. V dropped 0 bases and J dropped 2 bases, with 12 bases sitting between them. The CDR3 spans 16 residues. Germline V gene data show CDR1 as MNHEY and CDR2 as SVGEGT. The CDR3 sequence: CASSYSGRTDTDTQYF. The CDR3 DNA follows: TGTGCCAGCAGTTACTCTGGCAGAACCGACACAGATACGCAGTATTTT.

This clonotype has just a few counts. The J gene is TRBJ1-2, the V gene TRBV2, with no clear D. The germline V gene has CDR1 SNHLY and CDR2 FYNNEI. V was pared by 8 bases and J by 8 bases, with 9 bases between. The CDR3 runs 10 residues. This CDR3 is CASREGGYTF. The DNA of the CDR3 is TGTGCCAGCCGGGAAGGAGGCTACACCTTC.

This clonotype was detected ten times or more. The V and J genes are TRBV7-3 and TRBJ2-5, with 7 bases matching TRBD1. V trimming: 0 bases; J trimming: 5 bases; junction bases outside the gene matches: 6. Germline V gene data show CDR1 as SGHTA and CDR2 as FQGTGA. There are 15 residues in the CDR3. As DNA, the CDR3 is TGTGCCAGCAGCTTAACGACAGGGCGTGGGGAGACCCAGTACTTC. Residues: CASSLTTGRGETQYF.